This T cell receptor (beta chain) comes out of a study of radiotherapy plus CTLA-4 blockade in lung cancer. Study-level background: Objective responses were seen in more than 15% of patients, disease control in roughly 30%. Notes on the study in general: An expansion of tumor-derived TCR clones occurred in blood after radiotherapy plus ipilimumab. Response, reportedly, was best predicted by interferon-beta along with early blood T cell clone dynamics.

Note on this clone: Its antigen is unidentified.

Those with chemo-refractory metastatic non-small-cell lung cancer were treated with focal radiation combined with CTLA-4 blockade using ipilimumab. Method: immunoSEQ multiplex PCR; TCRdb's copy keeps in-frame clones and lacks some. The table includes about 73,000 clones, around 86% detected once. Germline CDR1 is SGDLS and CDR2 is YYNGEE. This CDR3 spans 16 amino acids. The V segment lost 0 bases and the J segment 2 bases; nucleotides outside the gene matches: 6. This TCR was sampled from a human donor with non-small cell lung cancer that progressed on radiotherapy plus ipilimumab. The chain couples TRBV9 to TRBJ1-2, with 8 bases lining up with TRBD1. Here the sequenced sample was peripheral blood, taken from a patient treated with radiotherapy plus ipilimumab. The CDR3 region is CASSVGGRQGNYGYTF. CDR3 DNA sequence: TGTGCCAGCAGCGTAGGGGGAAGACAGGGGAACTATGGCTACACCTTC.